This entry lists 23 T cell receptor beta chains sequenced from one sample in a study of blood T cells in healthy people across ages. With a J-beta primer mix and a sample-barcoded 5' primer, a second PCR ran about 6 to 11 cycles. TCRdb independently ran MiXCR on the 5' RACE reads; one entry per CDR3 protein. In the table there are hundreds of thousands of distinct CDR3 sequences, more than 20% of which are singletons. These data were also reused for a study on T cells of mothers and their children.

Source material: blood. These receptors came from a boy aged 10-17 years in good health.

This chain uses TRBV7-8 with TRBJ2-7, with D hard to call. Between the trimmed V and J ends, which lost 5 bases and 3 bases, there was a span of 11 bases. The CDR3 is 13 amino acids. CDR1 is SGHVS and CDR2 is FQNEAQ in the germline V gene. In nucleotides, the CDR3 is TGTGCCAGCAGCACCCCGACAAACTACGAGCAGTACTTC. This gives the protein CASSTPTNYEQYF. Together with reference TRBV7-8 and TRBJ2-7, the CDR3 gives the full variable domain: GAGVSQSPRYKVAKRGQDVALRCDPISGHVSLFWYQQALGQGPEFLTYFQNEAQLDKSGLPSDRFFAERPEGSVSTLKIQRTQQEDSAVYLCASSTPTNYEQYFGPGTRLTVT.

This sequence joins TRBV7-2 and TRBJ2-7; unclear D gene. V shed 4 bases and J shed 2 bases, with 15 bases lying between them. From germline, CDR1 is SGHTA and CDR2 FQGNSA. The CDR3 is 15 amino acids. CDR3 amino acids: CASSSNSLLTYEQYF. CDR3 DNA: TGTGCCAGCAGCTCGAATAGCCTTTTAACCTACGAGCAGTACTTC.

This sequence joins TRBV29-1 and TRBJ1-2, with TRBD1 identical over 8 bases. Germline V gene sequence: CDR1 SQVTM, CDR2 ANQGSEA. The CDR3 contains 11 residues. V shed 6 bases, J shed 7 bases, and the junction held 4 bases outside the gene matches. DNA of the CDR3: TGCAGCGTCGACAGGGGTGGTGGCTACACCTTC. It yields the protein CSVDRGGGYTF.

V gene TRBV2 combines with J gene TRBJ1-2, with D tentatively TRBD1 (6 bases). Germline V gene lookup returns CDR1 SNHLY and CDR2 FYNNEI. The CDR3 length is 14 residues. Trimming pared 0 bases from V and 5 bases from J, leaving 10 bases between. Here the CDR3 DNA reads TGTGCCAGCAGTGAAGCGCTCCAGGGGTATGGCTACACCTTC. Translating gives CASSEALQGYGYTF.

The chain recombines TRBV28 with TRBJ2-2; 7 nucleotides line up with TRBD1. The CDR3 is made up of 16 amino acids. V shed 5 bases, J shed 4 bases, and the junction held 10 bases outside the gene matches. Per germline, CDR1 MDHEN and CDR2 SYDVKM. CDR3 nucleotides: TGTGCCAGCAGTCCCCCGACAGGGTTGGGCACCGGGGAGCTGTTTTTT. Translated, it gives CASSPPTGLGTGELFF.

The rearrangement uses TRBV20-1 and TRBJ2-3; 8 bases are a match to TRBD2. J gave up 4 bases and V 6 bases, and 15 bases lay outside the gene matches. Germline V gene data show CDR1 as DFQATT and CDR2 as SNEGSKA (reference sequence). The CDR3 is 16 residues long. For the CDR3, the DNA is TGCAGTGCCCCAGACAGCGAGCGGGGGAGGGCAGATACGCAGTATTTT. As protein: CSAPDSERGRADTQYF.

The sample holds a few counts of this clonotype. This rearrangement joins TRBV7-2 to TRBJ2-6; no firm D call. The germline V gene has CDR1 SGHTA and CDR2 FQGNSA. The length of the CDR3 is 18 residues. The V and J ends lost 5 bases and 0 bases respectively, with 17 bases between them. CDR3 in DNA: TGTGCCAGCAGCATCTACGTGGGGTCACTCTCTGGGGCCAACGTCCTGACTTTC. Protein: CASSIYVGSLSGANVLTF.

This clonotype has just a few counts. J is TRBJ2-7 and V is TRBV20-1; D ambiguous. The germline V and J ends were trimmed by 3 bases and 0 bases, with 12 bases remaining between them. Germline assignment: CDR1 DFQATT and CDR2 SNEGSKA (reference sequence). The CDR3 covers 14 residues. In DNA form, the CDR3 reads TGCAGTGCTAGCGCGAGGTCCCACTCCTACGAGCAGTACTTC. Protein: CSASARSHSYEQYF.

CDR3 sequence reads: CASSLGRGQGYTF. CDR3 DNA sequence: TGTGCCAGCAGCTTAGGCAGGGGTCAGGGCTACACCTTC. The chain is built from TRBV7-2 and TRBJ1-2, with D perhaps TRBD1 (6 bases). This CDR3 contains 13 residues. V dropped 1 base and J dropped 8 bases, with 11 bases sitting between them. In germline, CDR1 is SGHTA, CDR2 FQGNSA.

The rearrangement joins TRBV28 to TRBJ1-6; no clear D. The germline V and J ends were trimmed by 2 bases and 6 bases, with 11 bases remaining between them. Germline CDR1 is MDHEN and CDR2 is SYDVKM. This CDR3 contains 15 residues. The CDR3, as DNA: TGTGCCAGCAGTTTACTTGCTACATCTAATTCACCCCTCCACTTT. Its protein is CASSLLATSNSPLHF.

The CDR3 protein is CASSYSKVYNEQFF. CDR3 bases: TGTGCCAGCAGTTACTCGAAGGTCTACAATGAGCAGTTCTTC. The chain couples TRBV6-5 to TRBJ2-1, with D uncertain. The CDR3 is 14 residues long. Per the germline V gene, CDR1 is MNHEY and CDR2 is SVGAGI. The ends were cut back, 0 bases at V and 3 bases at J, with 6 bases in the middle.

This clonotype showed up just a few times. The chain uses TRBV3-1 and TRBJ1-1, with D uncertain. Trimming shortened V by 4 bases and J by 2 bases, and 11 bases separated the two germline ends. Germline V gene lookup returns CDR1 LGHDT and CDR2 YNNKEL (reference sequence). The CDR3 is made up of 14 amino acids. CDR3 sequence reads: CASSPIQRNTEAFF. CDR3 DNA: TGTGCCAGCAGCCCCATTCAGAGAAACACTGAAGCTTTCTTT.

The chain employs TRBV7-9 and TRBJ1-2, with unresolved D. V was trimmed by 0 bases and J by 0 bases, leaving 5 bases between them. The CDR3 has 14 amino acids. CDR1 is SEHNR, CDR2 FQNEAQ, per germline (reference sequence). CDR3 sequence (DNA): TGTGCCAGCAGCTTAGCACAGTCTAACTATGGCTACACCTTC. Protein sequence: CASSLAQSNYGYTF.

The chain is built from TRBV7-2 and TRBJ2-3, with TRBD2 matching over 14 bases. The junction had 11 bases not matched to a gene; V was cut back by 5 bases and J by 1 base. There are 19 residues in the CDR3. Germline CDR1 SGHTA, CDR2 FQGNSA. CDR3 residues: CASSRTGLAGAGGTDTQYF. The CDR3 DNA follows: TGTGCCAGCAGCAGGACGGGACTAGCGGGAGCTGGGGGCACAGATACGCAGTATTTT.

V is TRBV28 and J is TRBJ1-6; maybe TRBD1 (5 bases). The CDR3 sequence is 18 residues long. Germline CDR1 is MDHEN and CDR2 is SYDVKM. Trimming cost V 5 bases and J 6 bases, with 23 bases left between them. CDR3 sequence (DNA): TGTGCCAGCAGTCCTTCCCCATGGAGGGGATCCGGTAATTCACCCCTCCACTTT. Its translation is CASSPSPWRGSGNSPLHF.

This clonotype was found many times. This chain joins TRBV7-2 and TRBJ2-3; no reliable D call. The V end lost 5 bases, the J end lost 4 bases, and 4 bases lay between the germline ends. The CDR3 runs 11 residues. The germline V gene encodes CDR1 SGHTA and CDR2 FQGNSA. This chain's CDR3 is CASSPADTQYF. The CDR3 DNA sequence: TGTGCCAGCAGCCCCGCAGATACGCAGTATTTT.

The genes are TRBV27 and TRBJ1-5; 8 bases line up with TRBD1. The V and J ends lost 6 bases and 7 bases, in that order; junction bases with no gene match: 11. Germline CDR1 is MNHEY and CDR2 is SMNVEV (reference sequence). CDR3 length: 15 amino acids. The CDR3 here is CASSRTGQVVQPQHF. CDR3 coding DNA: TGTGCCAGCAGCCGTACGGGACAGGTGGTCCAGCCCCAGCATTTT.

Comment on this clonotype: This may be a read error, as it is one base from a much larger clone. This chain connects TRBV12-3 or TRBV12-4 to TRBJ2-7; 7 bases match TRBD2. The length of the CDR3 is 13 residues. The CDR3 loop is CAGSFGTTYEQYF. CDR3 DNA sequence: TGTGCCGGCAGTTTTGGGACTACCTACGAGCAGTACTTC.

The chain couples TRBV7-3 to TRBJ2-3; D not certain. V lost 1 base and J lost 0, with 8 bases in between. Germline values: CDR1 SGHTA, CDR2 FQGTGA. CDR3 length: 15 residues. The CDR3 protein is CASSLNLISTDTQYF. The CDR3 DNA sequence: TGTGCCAGCAGCTTAAATCTGATTAGCACAGATACGCAGTATTTT.

The chain couples TRBV6-5 to TRBJ2-7; D unresolved. Germline CDR1 is MNHEY and CDR2 is SVGAGI. The CDR3 totals 15 residues. Trimming removed 2 bases at V and 0 bases at J, with 11 bases between. The CDR3 nucleotides read TGTGCCAGCAGTTACGGGAACCCGGGCTCCTACGAGCAGTACTTC. Its translation is CASSYGNPGSYEQYF.

The genes are TRBV29-1 and TRBJ2-3; D is possibly TRBD2 (5 bases). Trimming shortened V by 4 bases and J by 13 bases, and 15 bases separated the two germline ends. The CDR3 totals 11 residues. Per the germline V gene, CDR1 is SQVTM and CDR2 is ANQGSEA. CDR3 DNA sequence: TGCAGCGTTGCCTCGGGGTATAGCGAGTATTTT. It translates to CSVASGYSEYF.

This clonotype was seen more than once but under ten times. The junction shows a germline mismatch at one end, possibly a read error. This sequence joins TRBV7-9 and TRBJ1-2; D is ambiguous. The CDR3 is 14 residues long. Germline CDR1 SEHNR, CDR2 FQNEAQ (reference sequence). CDR3 sequence reads: CAGSLSGWDYGYTF. For the CDR3, the DNA is TGTGCCGGCAGCTTAAGTGGGTGGGACTATGGCTACACCTTC.

The chain employs TRBV29-1 and TRBJ1-1; D is ambiguous. Germline V gene sequence: CDR1 SQVTM, CDR2 ANQGSEA. CDR3 length equals 13 residues. V gave up 7 bases and J gave up 6 bases, with 18 bases separating them. The CDR3 nucleotides are TGCAGCGGGAAACCCGGGTCCCAGTCTGAAGCTTTCTTT. The encoded protein is CSGKPGSQSEAFF.